Here is one T cell receptor beta chain with its context. It has no known antigen specificity. Nothing much larger sits one base from this clone, and base qualities are not available. The record originates from a study of graft-versus-host responses after intestinal transplantation (dated by TCRdb to the early 2020s). Regarding the research as a whole: Recipients received multivisceral, liver-intestinal, or isolated intestinal transplants. Rather than going through the commercial service, samples from a few later patients were sequenced in-house on an Illumina MiSeq and processed with MiXCR. Graft-versus-host and host-versus-graft alloreactive T cell clones were tracked in the graft, circulation and bone marrow after intestinal transplantation using bulk TCR-beta CDR3 sequencing. Alloreactive clones were identified by sequencing pre-transplant mixed lymphocyte reaction products and comparing them with unstimulated pre-transplant donor and recipient T cells. Anti-thymocyte globulin induction was given to all recipients, followed by maintenance tacrolimus and steroids for approximately three years. A cohort of about two dozen intestinal transplant recipients, including one retransplant, was enrolled, and 3 patients lacking pretransplant specimens were excluded. Donor T cell macrochimerism was defined as a peak of at least 4% donor T cells among recipient peripheral blood mononuclear cells. What the study reported, not specific to this receptor: The conclusions were limited by the relatively low number and heterogeneity of the intestinal transplant patients. High GvH to HvG T cell clonal ratios were observed in the allografts of patients with donor T cell macrochimerism. GvH clones were found in recipient bone marrow, and some of the GvH clones appeared earlier in ileal mucosa or blood, which is consistent with an intestinal mucosal origin. Early after transplant, peak levels of circulating GvH clones were found to be associated with declines in HvG clones.

The CDR3 runs 14 amino acids, cysteine and phenylalanine included. The read is trimmed to its CDR3 DNA, 42 bases read in frame from base 1. CDR1 SGHAT and CDR2 FQNNGV were looked up in the germline V gene. Trimming removed 6 bases from V and 6 bases from J, leaving 15 bases between the germline ends. The library was produced with the immunoSEQ multiplex PCR assay. For most patients, genomic DNA was isolated using the Qiagen DNeasy Blood and Tissue Kit and was shipped frozen to Adaptive Biotechnologies for TCR sequencing. For most patients, genomic DNA was subjected to high-throughput TCR-beta CDR3 sequencing by Adaptive Biotechnologies. Under the source paper's analysis protocol: Adaptive's ImmunoSEQ software was the source of the TCR sequencing data for roughly 19 patients, while three other patients were processed with MiXCR and VDJtools. To correct CD4 versus CD8 sorting errors, any sequence found in both subsets at a frequency ratio below 5:1 was removed. CDR3 nucleotide sequences shared by donor and recipient were removed because the origin of these sequences could not be assigned. Alloreactive clones required at least 2-fold expansion over unstimulated cells and minimum CFSE-low frequency of 0.002% (template counts) or 0.001% (read counts). Clones were considered mappable if detected in sequenced pre-transplant spleen, lymph node, or MLR CFSE-low populations of the donor or recipient. The cumulative frequency of alloreactive clones was calculated as a percentage of all sequences, weighted by copy number. Here the immuneACCESS table is served through TCRdb, limited to in-frame sequences with V and J called. Missing clones are a known gap in these copies; in checked studies unresolved V genes cover under half, and the rest lacks a known reason. V and J calls and clone size are as listed in that table; D and trimming were resolved from the DNA. The sample yields roughly 99,000 clones; 85% to 95% were counted once. The ten most abundant clones make up 0.069% of the sample.

According to the study, the label for this sample's time point signals: cells obtained before transplantation from donor or recipient. CD3+CD4+ and CD3+CD8+ populations were FACS-sorted from unstimulated pre-transplant donor and recipient cells taken from spleen or lymph nodes. Material: unstimulated CD8+ T cells sorted from spleen or lymph node cells, obtained before transplant. The source of this sequence is a human donor who was the organ donor for an intestinal transplant. The rearrangement combines TRBV11-2 with TRBJ2-1, with no confident D gene call. The nucleotide sequence reads TGTGCCAGCAGGCGAGGTGGCTCGGTCAATGAGCAGTTCTTC. Its amino acids are CASRRGGSVNEQFF.